This TCR beta chain is from a study of early T cells in non-severe SARS-CoV-2 infection (dated by TCRdb to 2020 to 2023). General notes on the study: Because TCR sequencing was done on bulk RNA from unsorted whole blood, the alpha and beta chains could not be paired.

Via the germline V gene, CDR1 is KGHDR and CDR2 SFDVKD. The V end loses 3 bases and the J end loses 1 base, and a stretch of 13 bases separates them. CDR3 length: 16 amino acids, cysteine to phenylalanine. Kept here is only the CDR3 DNA, which spans 48 bases and is read in frame from base 1. With regard to this clonotype: Its antigen is still unknown. No much larger clonotype is one base removed from it; base qualities were not supplied.

This was a case-control study nested in a cohort of healthcare workers in London, UK, who had nasopharyngeal swab PCR tests and blood samples taken every week. Healthcare workers were recruited during the week of the UK lockdown, between 23 and 31 March 2020, and followed weekly for up to roughly 15 weeks. Library construction relied on 5' RACE. Sequencing used a NextSeq 500. Unique molecular identifiers were attached to individual cDNA molecules in the TCR library protocol so that sequencing error and PCR bias could be corrected. Sequencing covered both TCR alpha and beta chains, and within each sample the abundances of alpha and beta sequences were tightly co-correlated. As for the original processing: Decombinator V4 was used to annotate TCR sequences for V gene, J gene and CDR3. Expanded TCRs were defined as changing significantly between any two time points under a Poisson model with p below 0.0001. Abundances of TCRs were expressed as counts per million after normalisation to the total number of TCRs sequenced in each sample. TRAV1-2 paired with TRAJ12, TRAJ20 or TRAJ33 defined MAIT TCRs, while TRAV10 paired with TRAJ18 defined iNKT TCRs. VDJdb, accessed 1 November 2021, was searched for CMV, EBV and SARS-CoV-2 annotated TCRs, excluding TCRs annotated for multiple antigens. The public sequencing data were trimmed at Q25 with fastp and processed into clonotypes with MiXCR by TCRdb, which kept only in-frame beta chains. Each CDR3 protein appears once, grouped with its most common genes and DNA. The V and J calls here are based on TCRdb, not the publication. For this sample there are tens of thousands of distinct CDR3 sequences; almost 9% appear just once. Of the sample, over 10% falls within the top ten clones.

Study-wide conclusions, independent of this receptor: Matching against VDJdb was skewed toward anti-spike CD8 responses, likely underestimated virus-specific expansions, and missed private and CD4 specificities.

Sample: whole blood, taken at baseline. This TCR was recovered from an adult who was a healthcare worker with PCR-confirmed SARS-CoV-2 infection or an uninfected control (not recorded which). In this chain, TRBV24-1 is recombined with TRBJ2-3, with an unclear D gene assignment. This receptor carries the CDR3 CATSDLQPRGTDTQYF. The sequence in DNA is TGTGCCACCAGTGATCTCCAGCCCAGAGGCACAGATACGCAGTATTTT.